The rows below give T cell receptor beta chains drawn from one sample of a study of Ad26.COV2.S vaccination and SARS-CoV-2 variants. The data were produced by immunoSEQ multiplex PCR, yet TCRdb's version contains in-frame clones alone and is incomplete. Of about 500,000 clones listed, 70% to 90% are singletons. The specimen was peripheral blood, collected in a trial of Ad26.COV2.S vaccine versus placebo. The receptors derive from a person aged 18 to 59 who received the Ad26.COV2.S COVID-19 vaccine or a placebo. Each CDR3 is given with its conserved first and last residue. D genes are given only for firm matches.

j_call	v_call	d_call	cdr3_aa
TRBJ1-5	TRBV30	.	CAWSVTAADQPQHF
TRBJ2-7	TRBV19	.	CASTRGTGSLYEQYF
TRBJ2-1	TRBV11-3	.	CASATRSSYNEQFF
TRBJ2-3	TRBV5-6	.	CASSNLYPPDTQYF
TRBJ1-5	TRBV7-9	.	CASRLKQGFGQPQHF
TRBJ1-2	TRBV29-1	TRBD1	CSVLGQGADGYTF
TRBJ2-2	TRBV3-1/TRBV3-2	.	CASSHLRGELFF
TRBJ1-1	TRBV2	.	CASSNTGNGNPEAFF
TRBJ1-1	TRBV2	TRBD1	CASKGTVEVAFF
TRBJ2-2	TRBV7-2	.	CASSLDQGNTGELFF
TRBJ1-4	TRBV27	.	CASSTTLSARNEKLFF
TRBJ1-5	TRBV28	.	CASSLISTGWPLNSNQPQHF
TRBJ1-4	TRBV5-1	.	CASSLGQLFNEKLFF
TRBJ2-5	TRBV7-6	TRBD2	CASSLAGGPLYF
TRBJ2-7	TRBV5-5	TRBD2	CASSPTSGSKHEQYF
TRBJ1-1	TRBV9	.	CASSPRGGVAFF
TRBJ2-1	TRBV15	.	CATTERRSSYNEQFF
TRBJ2-1	TRBV6-5	TRBD2	CASTPGRGKNEQFF
TRBJ1-2	TRBV14	.	CASSQGTSDGYTF
TRBJ1-5	TRBV28	.	CASSFLLQGGDQPQHF
TRBJ1-5	TRBV2	.	CASSPFEGSNQPQHF
TRBJ2-2	TRBV6-5	.	CASSYRLRGAGELFF
TRBJ1-2	TRBV28	TRBD1	CASSLGGTGTLYGYTF
TRBJ1-4	TRBV19	TRBD1	CASNLGTGAEKLFF
TRBJ1-6	TRBV12-3/TRBV12-4	.	CASSLASASPLHF
TRBJ2-7	TRBV11-2	.	CASSLGVSYEQYF
TRBJ2-3	TRBV5-5	TRBD1	CASSRTGYPDTQYF
TRBJ2-3	TRBV10-3	TRBD2	CAIRGDGTSGNTDTQYF
TRBJ1-1	TRBV12-3/TRBV12-4	.	CASSFGANTEAFF
TRBJ2-1	TRBV28	.	CASSDPLIREQFF
TRBJ1-1	TRBV7-2	.	CASSLVEVVGGTEAFF